This record looks at one T cell receptor beta chain sequence and its context. This sample was included in a study of blood T cell repertoires in COVID-19. Turning to the study itself: The United States, Italy and Spain supplied acute and convalescent COVID-19 samples. T cells, B-cell-depleted T cells, or PBMCs provided the cDNA or gDNA that served as material.

As processed by the authors: Quantification of nucleated cells was approximated via reference gene primer amplification. Assay: immunoSEQ multiplex PCR; the TCRdb copy retains only in-frame clones and omits some. The V and J calls and the clone size are those of that table, but D and trimming were determined from the DNA. This table holds roughly 340,000 clones, 91% found once. From germline, CDR1 is KGHDR and CDR2 SFDVKD. V lost 4 bases and J lost 2; bases outside the gene matches: 16. The CDR3 is 20 amino acids. The TCR was taken from a young woman who had recovered from COVID-19. Sequences were obtained from peripheral blood. This sequence joins TRBV24-1 and TRBJ2-3, with 11 positions matching TRBD2. CDR3 nucleotide sequence: TGTGCCACCAGTGAGCGATTGACTAGCGGGAAGACCTTTTCCACAGATACGCAGTATTTT. Amino acid sequence: CATSERLTSGKTFSTDTQYF.